This TCR beta chain was documented in a study of blood T cell repertoires in COVID-19. As for the study in general: Samples of COVID-19 (acute and convalescent) were obtained from the United States, Italy and Spain. Sources were T cells, B-cell-depleted T cells, or PBMCs; the material itself was cDNA or gDNA.

The CDR3 has 23 residues. The V and J ends lost 4 bases and 5 bases, in that order; junction bases with no gene match: 32. Germline V gives CDR1 SGHRS, CDR2 YFSETQ. In the source study's methods: Amplification from reference gene primers served as the basis for estimated nucleated cell counts. The data were produced by immunoSEQ multiplex PCR, yet TCRdb's version contains in-frame clones alone and is incomplete. V and J calls and clone size are as listed in that table; D and trimming were resolved from the DNA. The data hold about 240,000 clones, with roughly 85% observed a single time. What was sequenced was peripheral blood. The receptor comes from a woman aged 18-29 years with acute or convalescent COVID-19. This chain connects TRBV5-1 to TRBJ2-3, with 9 bases identical to TRBD1. The CDR3, as DNA: TGCGCCAGCAGCCCGGCTCAGGGCTACAAAACAGGGGGCCAGAGACTCAATTTAGATACGCAGTATTTT. It is translated as CASSPAQGYKTGGQRLNLDTQYF.